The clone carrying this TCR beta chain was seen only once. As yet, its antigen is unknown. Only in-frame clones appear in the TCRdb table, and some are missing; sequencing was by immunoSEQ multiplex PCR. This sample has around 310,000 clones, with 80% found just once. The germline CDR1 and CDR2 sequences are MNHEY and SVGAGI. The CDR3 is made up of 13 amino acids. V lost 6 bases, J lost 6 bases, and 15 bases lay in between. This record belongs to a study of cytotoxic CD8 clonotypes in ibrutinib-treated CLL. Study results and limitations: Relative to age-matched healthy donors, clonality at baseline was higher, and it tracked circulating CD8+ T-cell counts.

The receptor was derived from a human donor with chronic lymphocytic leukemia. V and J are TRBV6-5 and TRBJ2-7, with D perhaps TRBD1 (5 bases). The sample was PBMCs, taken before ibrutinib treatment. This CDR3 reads CASRPLGPLEQYF. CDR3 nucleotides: TGTGCCAGCAGACCCCTGGGGCCCCTCGAGCAGTACTTC.